What follows are 19 T cell receptor beta chains derived from one specimen sequenced in a study of radiotherapy plus CTLA-4 blockade in lung cancer (dated 2018 in TCRdb). Receptor libraries were prepared by the immunoSEQ multiplex PCR assay. The clones in this table, taken by TCRdb from immuneACCESS, are in-frame only. Not every clone is retained; where verified, under half of the shortfall comes from an unresolved V gene, and the cause of the rest is unknown. Recorded for this sample are about 120,000 clones; 85% to 90% of them occurred a single time. Under 8% of the sample comes from the top ten. The sample was peripheral blood, taken from a patient treated with radiotherapy plus ipilimumab. The receptor source for this set is a human donor with non-small cell lung cancer that progressed on radiotherapy plus ipilimumab.

V is TRBV5-1 and J is TRBJ2-7, with TRBD2 matching 9 bases. Germline CDR1 and CDR2: SGHRS and YFSETQ. V gave up 3 bases and J gave up 0 bases; unmatched junction bases: 10. The CDR3 has 17 residues. The CDR3 DNA reads as TGCGCCAGCAGCTCACCAAAAGCGGGAGGTCTCTCCTACGAGCAGTACTTC. It translates to CASSSPKAGGLSYEQYF.

This sequence joins TRBV4-1 and TRBJ2-3; possible D gene TRBD1, 5 bases. Germline V CDR1 and CDR2: MGHRA, YSYEKL. Trimming pared 2 bases from V and 4 bases from J, leaving 16 bases between. The CDR3 has 16 amino acids. The CDR3 region is CASSQIVSARADTQYF. CDR3 in DNA: TGCGCCAGCAGCCAAATAGTCTCCGCCAGGGCAGATACGCAGTATTTT.

The chain recombines TRBV5-5 with TRBJ1-2, with TRBD1 matching over 9 bases. Per germline, CDR1 SGHKS and CDR2 YYEKEE (reference sequence). This CDR3 is built from 14 residues. V was clipped by 0 bases and J by 6 bases; unmatched bases: 3. CDR3 bases: TGTGCCAGCAGCTTGGATGGGACAGGGCATGGCTACACCTTC. Residues: CASSLDGTGHGYTF.

This chain connects TRBV2 to TRBJ1-2; TRBD1 aligns across 7 bases. Trimming removed 5 bases from V and 5 bases from J; junction bases left unmatched: 5. CDR1 is SNHLY and CDR2 is FYNNEI in the germline V gene. This CDR3 has 13 residues. DNA of the CDR3: TGTGCCAGCAGTCCTCAGGGGGGGTATGGCTACACCTTC. It yields the protein CASSPQGGYGYTF.

The chain recombines TRBV6-1 with TRBJ1-1; tentatively, D is TRBD1 (6 bases). The germline V gene encodes CDR1 MNHNS and CDR2 SASEGT. The ends were cut back, 6 bases at V and 2 bases at J, with 13 bases in the middle. The CDR3 is 14 residues long. The CDR3 nucleotides read TGTGCCAGCAGACCCGGACAGCTAAACACTGAAGCTTTCTTT. Translated: CASRPGQLNTEAFF.

The rearrangement joins TRBV28 to TRBJ1-5, with 8 bases that match TRBD1. The V gene's germline CDR1 is MDHEN and CDR2 SYDVKM. CDR3 size: 12 residues. The junction had 7 bases not matched to a gene; V was cut back by 8 bases and J by 10 bases. The CDR3 DNA reads TGTGCCAGCGGCAGGGGGCTCGATCCCCAGCATTTT. Protein: CASGRGLDPQHF.

J is TRBJ2-1 and V is TRBV7-8; D not resolved. The CDR3 loop spans 18 amino acids. The germline V gene encodes CDR1 SGHVS and CDR2 FQNEAQ. V was clipped by 5 bases and J by 3 bases, with 23 bases between them. The CDR3 DNA reads as TGTGCCAGCAGCCCCATAAACCCTTATAACCTTTTCTACAATGAGCAGTTCTTC. As protein: CASSPINPYNLFYNEQFF.

The chain combines TRBV18 with TRBJ2-1; perhaps TRBD1 as D (5 bases). Trimming shortened V by 5 bases and J by 2 bases, and 13 bases separated the two germline ends. Germline CDR1 is KGHSH and CDR2 is LQKENI. CDR3 length: 15 amino acids. CDR3 amino acids: CASSGYSRAYNEQFF. The CDR3 DNA reads TGTGCCAGCTCAGGGTACTCCAGGGCCTACAATGAGCAGTTCTTC.

CDR3 amino acids: CSAGQGPNEKLFF. The DNA of the CDR3 is TGCAGCGCCGGACAGGGGCCTAATGAAAAACTGTTTTTT. The rearrangement links TRBV29-1 to TRBJ1-4, with 9 positions matching TRBD1. V was pared by 7 bases and J by 3 bases, with 3 bases of the junction left unmatched. Germline V gene sequence: CDR1 SQVTM, CDR2 ANQGSEA. The CDR3 has 13 residues.

The chain couples TRBV11-3 to TRBJ2-1; 9 bases line up with TRBD2. The junction had 5 bases not matched to a gene; V was cut back by 1 base and J by 7 bases. Per germline, CDR1 SGHNT and CDR2 YENEEA. CDR3 length: 15 residues. CDR3 in amino acids: CASSLGGSGSNEQFF. The CDR3 DNA follows: TGTGCCAGCAGCTTAGGGGGTAGCGGGAGTAATGAGCAGTTCTTC. Based on the CDR3 plus reference TRBV11-3 and TRBJ2-1, the full variable domain is EAGVVQSPRYKIIEKKQPVAFWCNPISGHNTLYWYLQNLGQGPELLIRYENEEAVDDSQLPKDRFSAERLKGVDSTLKIQPAELGDSAVYLCASSLGGSGSNEQFFGPGTRLTVL.

The rearrangement uses TRBV6-4 and TRBJ2-1; the D is unclear. Germline assignment: CDR1 MRHNA and CDR2 SNTAGT. CDR3 length: 15 amino acids. Trimming took off 6 bases at V and 7 bases at J, with 19 bases between the two ends. Here the CDR3 DNA reads TGTGCCAGCAGCCCTGATGGAGCAGGTAGTAATGAGCAGTTCTTC. Translated: CASSPDGAGSNEQFF.

This rearrangement joins TRBV19 to TRBJ1-5, with D maybe TRBD1 (6 bases). This CDR3 has 14 residues. The V and J ends lost 6 bases and 0 bases respectively, with 9 bases between them. Germline CDR1 reads LNHDA; CDR2 reads SQIVND (reference sequence). The CDR3 DNA is TGTGCCAGTAGCGGGGGCCCTAGCAATCAGCCCCAGCATTTT. Its protein product is CASSGGPSNQPQHF. Drawing the rest from reference TRBV19 and TRBJ1-5, the complete variable domain is DGGITQSPKYLFRKEGQNVTLSCEQNLNHDAMYWYRQDPGQGLRLIYYSQIVNDFQKGDIAEGYSVSREKKESFPLTVTSAQKNPTAFYLCASSGGPSNQPQHFGDGTRLSIL.

The rearrangement uses TRBV14 and TRBJ2-7; D not resolved. Germline V gives CDR1 SGHDN, CDR2 FVKESK. V shed 3 bases and J shed 4 bases, with 13 bases lying between them. This CDR3 spans 14 amino acids. CDR3 sequence (DNA): TGTGCCAGCAGCCAGACCGCCGGTTCTTACGAGCAGTACTTC. It is translated as CASSQTAGSYEQYF.

The chain uses TRBV27 and TRBJ2-7, with D hard to call. Germline V gene sequence: CDR1 MNHEY, CDR2 SMNVEV (reference sequence). The CDR3 length is 19 residues. Trimming pared 4 bases from V and 6 bases from J, leaving 31 bases between. The CDR3 DNA sequence: TGTGCCAGCAGTTCGATCGGTAAATCTAATAGGGTAGAAGGCTCCGAGCAGTACTTC. Protein: CASSSIGKSNRVEGSEQYF.

This clone was seen more than once but under ten times. This CDR3 reads CASRVPTSYEQYF. The DNA for the CDR3 is TGCGCCAGCAGGGTCCCGACCTCCTACGAGCAGTACTTC. J is TRBJ2-7 and V is TRBV10-1; D ambiguous. The length of the CDR3 is 13 residues. Germline V lookup: CDR1 WNHNN, CDR2 SYGVQD (reference sequence). Trimming shortened V by 6 bases and J by 0 bases, and 9 bases separated the two germline ends.

The CDR3 DNA is TGTGCCAGTAGTACTTGGGACACCGGAAACACCATATATTTT. Its translation is CASSTWDTGNTIYF. This chain uses TRBV19 with TRBJ1-3; a possible D gene is TRBD1 (6 bases). The CDR3 is 14 residues long. Trimming cost V 4 bases and J 4 bases, with 11 bases left between them. Germline CDR1 reads LNHDA; CDR2 reads SQIVND (reference sequence).

This chain uses TRBV29-1 with TRBJ1-1, with 10 positions matching TRBD1. Germline V gene data show CDR1 as SQVTM and CDR2 as ANQGSEA. The trim removed 6 bases at V and 8 bases at J, leaving 12 bases unmatched. This CDR3 spans 14 amino acids. The CDR3 is CSVRDRGGVKEAFF. The CDR3 coding sequence is TGCAGCGTCAGGGACAGGGGAGGGGTTAAGGAAGCTTTCTTT.

Only a few counts were recorded for this clone. V and J are TRBV6-6 and TRBJ1-3; D remains unclear. CDR3 length equals 13 residues. V dropped 0 bases and J dropped 4 bases, with 4 bases sitting between them. Germline values: CDR1 MNHNY, CDR2 SVGAGI (reference sequence). In DNA form, the CDR3 reads TGTGCCAGCAGTTACTCCAGGGGAAACACCATATATTTT. It yields the protein CASSYSRGNTIYF.

This clone was found once. The chain links TRBV6-5 to TRBJ2-7; 7 bases are shared with TRBD2. J gave up 7 bases and V 10 bases, and 19 bases lay outside the gene matches. CDR1 and CDR2 (germline): MNHEY, SVGAGI. This CDR3 spans 15 amino acids. The CDR3 protein is CATRKRGGLPREQYF. As DNA, the CDR3 is TGTGCCACCCGCAAACGGGGAGGGCTCCCTCGGGAGCAGTACTTC.